The entry below describes one TCR beta chain. Its antigen is unidentified. Sequencing used immunoSEQ multiplex PCR; TCRdb keeps in-frame clones, though not all of them. This sample has roughly 120,000 clones; around 83% occur once, and the top ten carry roughly 12%. This entry belongs to a study of T cell responses to AZD1222 COVID-19 vaccine. Findings and caveats of the study: Two AZD1222 administrations were followed by greater Spike-specific TCR breadth and depth. At 160-218 and 743-854, vaccine-associated CD4 TCRs were dominant, and they spanned spike.

The starting material was peripheral blood, obtained on day 0 of AZD1222 vaccination. This receptor was identified in an adult in good health.

The CDR3 is CASSQAFSVSTTDTQYF. The CDR3 nucleotides are TGTGCCAGCAGCCAAGCCTTCAGTGTCTCAACCACAGATACGCAGTATTTT. The rearrangement links TRBV3-1 (or the pseudogene TRBV3-2) to TRBJ2-3; the D is unclear. Germline V gene sequence: CDR1 LGHDT, CDR2 YNNKEL (reference sequence). The V and J ends lost 1 base and 2 bases respectively, with 16 bases between them. There are 17 residues in the CDR3.